Below are 27 T cell receptor beta chains sequenced from a single sample in a study of blood T cell repertoires in COVID-19. The assay was immunoSEQ multiplex PCR, and TCRdb's table has in-frame clones only and misses some. The table lists around 47,000 clones, roughly nine tenths of them singletons, with around 25% in the top ten. The sample taken for sequencing was peripheral blood. The origin of the receptors is a woman over 75 in a cohort sampled during active or convalescent COVID-19.

The rearrangement links TRBV6-5 to TRBJ1-2, with unresolved D. This CDR3 region has 13 residues. From germline, CDR1 is MNHEY and CDR2 SVGAGI. The ends were cut back, 8 bases at V and 8 bases at J, with 18 bases in the middle. The CDR3 spells CASRQEVAKGYTF. CDR3 sequence (DNA): TGTGCCAGCCGCCAAGAGGTAGCAAAAGGCTACACCTTC.

The chain joins TRBV30 to TRBJ2-1, with TRBD2 as a possible D gene (5 bases). Trimming cost V 0 bases and J 7 bases, with 13 bases left between them. The CDR3 covers 14 residues. Germline lookup yields CDR1 GTSNPN and CDR2 SVGIG (reference sequence). The CDR3 DNA sequence: TGTGCCTGGAGTGTAGGACTCCCCCCAAATGAGCAGTTCTTC. The encoded protein is CAWSVGLPPNEQFF. The variable domain in full, completed from reference TRBV30 and TRBJ2-1, reads SQTIHQWPATLVQPVGSPLSLECTVEGTSNPNLYWYRQAAGRGLQLLFYSVGIGQISSEVPQNLSASRPQDRQFILSSKKLLLSDSGFYLCAWSVGLPPNEQFFGPGTRLTVL.

The genes are TRBV5-1 and TRBJ2-5, with 9 nucleotides matching TRBD2. The germline CDR1 and CDR2 sequences are SGHRS and YFSETQ. The junction had 2 bases not matched to a gene; V was cut back by 3 bases and J by 5 bases. The CDR3 runs 13 residues. CDR3 sequence: CASSWRGGETQYF. In nucleotides, the CDR3 is TGCGCCAGCAGCTGGCGGGGGGGGGAGACCCAGTACTTC.

This chain uses TRBV2 with TRBJ2-7; D not resolved. This CDR3 has 15 amino acids. Germline CDR1 is SNHLY and CDR2 is FYNNEI. V lost 0 bases and J 6 bases, leaving 15 bases between the germline ends. CDR3 nucleotide sequence: TGTGCCAGCAGTGAAGCGCTTGGGCAGGCAGGCGAGCAGTACTTC. Protein: CASSEALGQAGEQYF.

This clone was recorded once. The J gene is TRBJ1-2, the V gene TRBV12-3 or TRBV12-4; 10 nucleotides agree with TRBD1. This CDR3 contains 13 residues. The V gene end was trimmed by 5 bases and the J gene end by 7 bases; junction bases not matched to a gene: 4. The CDR3 here is CASSRQGAIGYTF. As DNA, the CDR3 is TGTGCCAGCAGTCGACAGGGGGCGATTGGCTACACCTTC.

The V gene is TRBV7-9, the J gene TRBJ1-4, with D possibly matching TRBD1 (5 bases). Germline V gene lookup returns CDR1 SEHNR and CDR2 FQNEAQ (reference sequence). V was pared by 3 bases and J by 0 bases, with 11 bases between. The CDR3 spans 16 residues. The CDR3 is CASSLGTGSTNEKLFF. The CDR3 DNA is TGTGCCAGCAGCTTGGGTACAGGATCAACTAATGAAAAACTGTTTTTT. Based on the CDR3 plus reference TRBV7-9 and TRBJ1-4, the full variable domain is DTGVSQNPRHKITKRGQNVTFRCDPISEHNRLYWYRQTLGQGPEFLTYFQNEAQLEKSRLLSDRFSAERPKGSFSTLEIQRTEQGDSAMYLCASSLGTGSTNEKLFFGSGTQLSVL.

The chain is built from TRBV7-2 and TRBJ1-5; 9 nucleotides match TRBD1. The CDR3 contains 15 residues. Germline V gives CDR1 SGHTA, CDR2 FQGNSA. The V segment lost 4 bases and the J segment 1 base; nucleotides outside the gene matches: 2. The CDR3 here is CASSYGTGSNQPQHF. In DNA form, the CDR3 reads TGTGCCAGCAGCTATGGGACAGGGAGCAATCAGCCCCAGCATTTT.

The chain employs TRBV6-2 or TRBV6-3 and TRBJ1-1; D gene uncertain. V lost 0 bases, J lost 0 bases, and 14 bases lay in between. From germline, CDR1 is MNHEY and CDR2 SVGEGT. The CDR3 sequence is 17 residues long. CDR3 bases: TGTGCCAGCAGTTACTCGACCCTGGGGAGAATGAACACTGAAGCTTTCTTT. Its translation is CASSYSTLGRMNTEAFF.

V and J are TRBV3-1 (or the pseudogene TRBV3-2) and TRBJ2-3, with 10 bases aligning to TRBD2. The CDR3 loop spans 16 amino acids. Germline CDR1 is LGHDT and CDR2 is YNNKEL (reference sequence). The trim removed 2 bases at V and 2 bases at J, leaving 4 bases unmatched. This CDR3 reads CASSQIAGGPTDTQYF. The CDR3 DNA sequence: TGTGCCAGCAGCCAAATAGCGGGGGGCCCCACAGATACGCAGTATTTT.

J is TRBJ2-1 and V is TRBV9; the D gene is possibly TRBD2 (5 bases). Germline lookup yields CDR1 SGDLS and CDR2 YYNGEE. The CDR3 consists of 15 residues. Trimming took off 4 bases at V and 4 bases at J, with 15 bases between the two ends. The CDR3 spells CASSLTGGEYNEQFF. DNA of the CDR3: TGTGCCAGCAGCCTCACGGGTGGGGAGTACAATGAGCAGTTCTTC.

CDR3 nucleotides: TGTGCCATGGCGGGGACAGGAGGAACCTACGAGCAGTACTTC. Translating it yields CAMAGTGGTYEQYF. The V call is TRBV10-3, the J call TRBJ2-7, with 8 bases identical to TRBD1. V was clipped by 9 bases and J by 2 bases; unmatched bases: 9. CDR1 and CDR2 (germline): ENHRY, SYGVKD. The CDR3 length is 14 residues.

In nucleotides, the CDR3 is TGTGCCAGCATCAAATCCACGACTAGCGGGAGAATTAATGAGCAGTTCTTC. The encoded protein is CASIKSTTSGRINEQFF. This chain uses TRBV2 with TRBJ2-1; TRBD2 aligns across 12 bases. Germline V gene lookup returns CDR1 SNHLY and CDR2 FYNNEI. Trimming at V came to 7 bases and at J to 7 bases, leaving 14 bases not matched to a gene. The CDR3 extends over 17 amino acids.

V usage is TRBV27 and J usage is TRBJ2-7; 9 bases map to TRBD1. Germline values: CDR1 MNHEY, CDR2 SMNVEV (reference sequence). CDR3 size: 14 residues. V gave up 4 bases and J gave up 5 bases; unmatched junction bases: 6. The CDR3 sequence is CASSSPTGGNEQYF. Written as DNA, the CDR3 is TGTGCCAGCAGTTCTCCGACAGGGGGTAACGAGCAGTACTTC.

This clone was counted only a few times. This chain uses TRBV7-9 with TRBJ1-1; D uncertain. CDR1 is SEHNR and CDR2 is FQNEAQ in the germline V gene (reference sequence). The CDR3 is 15 amino acids. Deletions cut 5 bases from V and 0 bases from J, with 13 bases between. DNA of the CDR3: TGTGCCAGCAGCCCAAAGCGACGGTTGAACACTGAAGCTTTCTTT. It codes for CASSPKRRLNTEAFF.

A remark on this clone: One end of the junction is discordant with germline, which a read error may explain. The chain recombines TRBV5-4 with TRBJ1-1; no clear D gene. CDR1 SGHNT and CDR2 YYREEE come from the germline V gene (reference sequence). The CDR3 is made up of 14 amino acids. CDR3 sequence reads: CASSAYRENNEAFF. CDR3 sequence (DNA): TGTGCCAGCAGCGCGTACCGGGAGAACAATGAAGCTTTCTTT.

The genes are TRBV18 and TRBJ2-3, with D hard to call. Trimming shortened V by 3 bases and J by 6 bases, and 10 bases separated the two germline ends. The CDR3 extends over 13 amino acids. CDR1 and CDR2 from the germline V gene are KGHSH and LQKENI. The CDR3 protein is CASSPRSADTQYF. The CDR3 bases are TGTGCCAGCTCACCCCGGAGCGCGGATACGCAGTATTTT.

The chain carries TRBV6-2 or TRBV6-3 and TRBJ2-5; perhaps TRBD1 as D (5 bases). This CDR3 is built from 15 residues. The V gene's germline CDR1 is MNHEY and CDR2 SVGEGT. V lost 0 bases and J lost 2, with 10 bases in between. The CDR3, as DNA: TGTGCCAGCAGTTACTCAACAGACAGTCAAGAGACCCAGTACTTC. Translated, it gives CASSYSTDSQETQYF.

The rearrangement uses TRBV7-2 and TRBJ1-2, with D possibly matching TRBD1 (6 bases). This CDR3 has 12 residues. Trimming pared 5 bases from V and 7 bases from J, leaving 11 bases between. Germline V gene lookup returns CDR1 SGHTA and CDR2 FQGNSA. This chain's CDR3 is CASSEQGRGYTF. The DNA for the CDR3 is TGTGCCAGCAGCGAACAGGGACGTGGCTACACCTTC.

The chain carries TRBV6-5 and TRBJ1-3; tentative D call: TRBD1 (6 bases). CDR3 size: 14 residues. Germline V gene sequence: CDR1 MNHEY, CDR2 SVGAGI. Trimming took 6 bases from V and 4 from J, leaving 13 bases between them. This chain's CDR3 is CASRQTGNGNTIYF. The DNA of the CDR3 is TGTGCCAGCAGGCAGACAGGCAACGGAAACACCATATATTTT.

V and J are TRBV9 and TRBJ2-7; D may be TRBD2 (5 bases). V was shortened by 0 bases and J by 6 bases, with 13 bases between the two germline ends. The CDR3 contains 14 residues. Germline loops: CDR1 SGDLS, CDR2 YYNGEE. The CDR3 loop is CASSVEVHGGEQYF. CDR3 bases: TGTGCCAGCAGCGTAGAGGTTCATGGAGGCGAGCAGTACTTC. The whole variable domain, remainder taken from reference TRBV9 and TRBJ2-7, is DSGVTQTPKHLITATGQRVTLRCSPRSGDLSVYWYQQSLDQGLQFLIQYYNGEERAKGNILERFSAQQFPDLHSELNLSSLELGDSALYFCASSVEVHGGEQYFGPGTRLTVT.

The sample holds one count of this clone. The chain uses TRBV21-1 and TRBJ2-1; the DNA was not used to check the table's D call, TRBD1. TRBV21-1 is marked as a pseudogene. This CDR3 comprises 12 residues. CDR3 residues: CASRQHSNEQFF. CDR3 nucleotide sequence: TGTGCCAGCAGGCAACATTCCAATGAGCAGTTCTTC.

The chain couples TRBV19 to TRBJ1-5; the D gene is possibly TRBD1 (6 bases). Between the trimmed V and J ends, which lost 0 bases and 1 base, there was a span of 19 bases. The CDR3 is 19 amino acids. Germline V gives CDR1 LNHDA, CDR2 SQIVND (reference sequence). This CDR3 is CASSIDLGRGMGSNQPQHF. CDR3 sequence (DNA): TGTGCCAGTAGTATAGATCTAGGCAGGGGAATGGGGAGCAATCAGCCCCAGCATTTT.

The sample holds one count of this clone. The DNA for the CDR3 is TGTGCCACCAGCAGAGACCTCTCTGGAAACACCATATATTTT. Its translation is CATSRDLSGNTIYF. The chain has TRBV15 and TRBJ1-3; no definite D call. The CDR3 sequence is 14 residues long. Trimming took off 0 bases at V and 0 bases at J, with 3 bases between the two ends. CDR1 LNHNV and CDR2 YYDKDF come from the germline V gene (reference sequence).

The chain is built from TRBV11-3 and TRBJ2-7, with 12 bases matching TRBD2. Germline CDR1 and CDR2: SGHNT and YENEEA. V shed 2 bases, J shed 2 bases, and the junction held 4 bases outside the gene matches. This CDR3 is 16 amino acids long. The CDR3 DNA is TGTGCCAGCAGCTTAAGGCGGACTAGCGGGACCTACGAGCAGTACTTC. It specifies CASSLRRTSGTYEQYF.

The chain combines TRBV7-9 with TRBJ2-3; 10 bases map to TRBD2. V shed 7 bases and J 11 bases; nucleotides not matched to a gene: 12. The V gene's germline CDR1 is SEHNR and CDR2 FQNEAQ (reference sequence). There are 14 residues in the CDR3. The CDR3 DNA sequence: TGTGCCAGCACTAAAGCGGGGGGGCCTAATGGGCAGTATTTT. It encodes CASTKAGGPNGQYF. Using reference TRBV7-9 and TRBJ2-3 for the parts outside the CDR3, the full variable domain is DTGVSQNPRHKITKRGQNVTFRCDPISEHNRLYWYRQTLGQGPEFLTYFQNEAQLEKSRLLSDRFSAERPKGSFSTLEIQRTEQGDSAMYLCASTKAGGPNGQYFGPGTRLTVL.

In its sample, this clone was seen a few times. This sequence joins TRBV3-1 (or the pseudogene TRBV3-2) and TRBJ2-7; TRBD2 agrees at 9 bases. J was trimmed by 3 bases and V by 4 bases; bases with no gene match: 19. Germline V gene lookup returns CDR1 LGHDT and CDR2 YNNKEL (reference sequence). This CDR3 contains 19 residues. CDR3 in amino acids: CASSPSEGGSAGGHYEQYF. In nucleotides, the CDR3 is TGTGCCAGCAGCCCATCGGAGGGGGGCTCGGCGGGAGGGCACTACGAGCAGTACTTC.

The chain couples TRBV28 to TRBJ1-1, with D tentatively TRBD1 (6 bases). The CDR3 spans 12 residues. Trimming cost V 8 bases and J 3 bases, with 10 bases left between them. CDR1 is MDHEN and CDR2 is SYDVKM in the germline V gene. CDR3 sequence (DNA): TGTGCCAGCTCAAGGGGGTACACTGAAGCTTTCTTT. Translating it yields CASSRGYTEAFF. Full variable domain (missing parts from reference TRBV28 and TRBJ1-1): DVKVTQSSRYLVKRTGEKVFLECVQDMDHENMFWYRQDPGLGLRLIYFSYDVKMKEKGDIPEGYSVSREKKERFSLILESASTNQTSMYLCASSRGYTEAFFGQGTRLTVV.